The subject of this entry is one T cell receptor (beta chain). The antigen is not known. Trimming left V 5 bases short and J 3 bases short, with 11 bases between. The CDR3 is 13 residues long. Germline CDR1 DFQATT, CDR2 SNEGSKA (reference sequence). This record comes from a study of molecular identifiers for immune sequencing clone quantification. Across the whole study: Replicate experiments divided RNA from 20,000 or 100,000 naive CD8 cells into five parts and sequenced four.

Broader study findings: In CMV-specific effectors, clones above 20 copies held over 98% of molecules; naive, under 1%.

It was with previously described methods and listed TCR primers that bulk TCR libraries were made. TCRdb recomputed calls from the PCR reads with MiXCR, one row per CDR3 protein. The top ten hold under 0.95% of the sample, which has more than 300,000 distinct CDR3 sequences, 20% to 25% seen once. The chain couples TRBV20-1 to TRBJ1-5; D gene ambiguous. The sample comprised naive CD8+ T cells from blood, with Jurkat cell RNA spiked in. Subset reported: FACS-sorted CD8+CD4-CCR7+CD45RA+ naive T cells. The clonotype originates from a human donor in good health. Some libraries in this study had Jurkat cell RNA spiked in. This chain's CDR3 is CSAEVQINQPQHF. The CDR3, as DNA: TGCAGTGCTGAGGTCCAAATCAATCAGCCCCAGCATTTT.